Below, one TCR beta chain is given with its context. The clone's antigen remains unknown. One base away there is no much larger clone; base qualities are not given. The germline V gene (reference sequence) yields GTSNPN for CDR1 and SVGIG for CDR2. The V and J ends are trimmed by 3 bases and 3 bases, leaving 6 bases between them. The CDR3 runs 12 amino acids, cysteine and phenylalanine included. Here the CDR3 DNA is all that survives: 36 bases in frame from base 1. The data were taken from a study of cytomegalovirus exposure and HLA in healthy donors (dated by TCRdb to between 2016 and 2019). Regarding the complete study: According to an earlier analysis of several hundred of the donors, 150 million to 200 million T cells yielded roughly 110 million unique TCR beta sequences and roughly 280 Gb of sequence data. An early release covering 500 to 750 HLA-typed donors comprised about 320 gigabases of sequencing data and roughly 86 million unique TCR sequences. Of the roughly 420 genotyped donors, 65% to 90% were placed in the genetic ancestry cluster associated with self-reported Caucasian donors. The study aimed to test whether cataloging public T cell receptors could reveal signatures of past pathogen exposure. Using immunosequencing, the study profiled T cell repertoires from around 680 subjects and related those repertoires to cytomegalovirus serostatus. Besides the first cohort of approximately 670 subjects, a separate validation cohort made up of 120 or so different subjects was used. To predict cytomegalovirus infection status, the study brought together high-throughput TCR immunosequencing, statistical association of individual TCRs with disease status, and machine learning. In a later analysis, previously published TCR beta repertoires from about 670 donors were re-analyzed and high-resolution HLA genotyping was added so that TCR occurrence patterns could be studied. In the later analysis, no new phenotypic data were used to find candidate immune exposures; instead, reliance was placed on TCR beta sequences and their occurrence across donors. An earlier analysis of a few hundred of the donors applied high-throughput TCR beta sequencing to assess whether each TCR beta V gene segment acted as functional or pseudogenic. Donor age, sex, ethnicity and CMV serostatus were compiled together with the repertoire data. In a later genetic analysis, genome-wide SNP genotypes for about 65% of the roughly 700 donors were used, and that subset was treated as a discovery cohort. Every repertoire in the discovery cohort had been generated on one and the same sequencing platform. Class I and class II HLA loci were covered by the typing at four-digit resolution. Typing coverage varied by locus: roughly 620-640 donors for A, B, C, DRB1 and DQB1; more than 500 for DQA1; 606 for DPA1; 450 to 480 for DPB1. About five DR-DQ haplotypes were handled as single units for association and clustering because linkage in the cohort was strong. Among almost 400 genotyped donors of the cohort, an average of around 240,000 unique TCR beta nucleotide sequences were sequenced per donor, roughly 18% of them non-productive.

The cohort was made up of 500 to 800 healthy bone marrow donors. At the time of sampling, every cohort member was nominally healthy, though immune exposures that went unrecorded were likely present. The donor was CMV seronegative and was included in the group of around 320 seronegative cohort members. Each donor provided a peripheral blood sample, and peripheral blood mononuclear cells were used for TCR beta sequencing. The Qiagen DNeasy Blood Extraction Kit was used to extract genomic DNA from the blood cell samples. General study outcomes and caveats: A later analysis found that TCR association rates varied across HLA loci, with DRB1 alleles showing the most associated TCRs and HLA-C alleles the fewest. In both the original and validation cohorts, the classifier was reported to diagnose cytomegalovirus status with high specificity and sensitivity. Several of the top co-occurrence clusters appeared to be linked to parvovirus B19, influenza, CMV and Epstein-Barr virus, according to a later analysis. Across donors, most TCR sequences were observed very rarely, whereas some public TCRs were present in many individuals. A further reported finding was that TCR beta sequences accurately predicted the HLA-A and HLA-B alleles for most subjects in the first cohort. A cluster of highly shared sequence variants was judged likely to represent a technical artifact of the sequencing pipeline. The only immune exposure information available for the cohort was CMV serostatus. Because HLA typing was unavailable for some donors at each locus, only the typed subset was used in association tests. Compared with the approximately 720-donor mean, donors in an Asian-associated ancestry cluster had fewer N-insertions in productive TCRs, according to a later genetic analysis. Because counts were too low, roughly 17 rarely observed V segments, including chromosome 9 orphons, were left out of the earlier analysis of some 640 of the donors. Only TCR beta chains were sequenced in this cohort, and the absence of alpha or paired-chain data limited detectable features. The authors suggested that the approach could potentially be extended to other disease states and immunological phenotypes. In a later analysis, most CMV-associated TCR beta chains were found to appear HLA-restricted, with HLA associations seemingly driven largely by CMV exposure. The 87-base-pair reads could not distinguish some IMGT-functional V segments, including TRBV6-2 and TRBV6-3, so those segments were excluded. In an earlier analysis of 587 of the donors, most TCR beta V segments appeared in productive rearrangements about 87% or about 30% of the time, broadly matching IMGT annotations. An association between a missense DCLRE1C variant and V-gene and J-gene trimming of TCR beta chains was found in a later genetic analysis and replicated in an independent cohort. The study gave a list of around 170 TCR beta chains associated with cytomegalovirus. When HLA alleles, especially DR and DQ, strongly co-occurred, attributing TCR associations to individual alleles was difficult. Correlated functional status among segregating V segments might reflect linkage disequilibrium, but an unknown experimental factor could not be ruled out. Sequencing depth was assumed to be roughly uniform across donors in the presence/absence analyses, though that assumption may not hold. A few of the identified cytomegalovirus-associated TCR beta chains were confirmed in vitro to be specific for cytomegalovirus antigens. A later analysis associated around 16,000 TCR beta sequences with specific HLA alleles at a false discovery rate of 0.05. Compared with equally common non-associated chains, HLA-associated TCR beta chains in a later analysis were more clonally expanded and had lower generation probabilities.

Library preparation was by the immunoSEQ multiplex PCR assay. The multiplex PCR relied on a mix of 60 forward primers for TCR Vbeta segments and 13 reverse primers for TCR Jbeta segments. The CDR3 region of rearranged TCR beta genes was amplified from genomic DNA with a multiplex PCR assay. The amplified TCR beta libraries were sequenced on the Illumina HiSeq System as 87-base-pair reads. The original pipeline was this. Across the 670 or so repertoires, a later analysis counted approximately 83 million unique TCR beta chains, 9 million to 14 million of which were shared by at least two donors. To remove PCR and sequencing errors, raw reads were error-corrected and collapsed into unique sequences using a nearest-neighbor algorithm that merged closely related sequences. V, D and J gene segments were assigned by aligning CDR3 sequences to IMGT reference sequences. For a sequence to be retained, a match of at least six nucleotides was required to both a V gene segment and a J gene segment. Rearrangements were classified as productive when the CDR3 lacked stop codons and remained in frame with V and J, and all other rearrangements were classified as non-productive. CDR3 was defined by IMGT convention, running from the second conserved V-encoded cysteine to the conserved J-encoded phenylalanine. The earlier analysis of approximately 590 of the donors excluded any sequence lacking an unambiguous match to a single V gene segment. In an earlier analysis of 500 to 750 of the donors, V segments were called functional above 56.7% productive rearrangements and were called segregating when the between-donor standard deviation exceeded 5%. A statistical classification framework was built to diagnose cytomegalovirus status from the catalog of TCR beta chain sequences. V and J gene assignment, in a later analysis, came from comparing TCR nucleotide sequences with IMGT/GENE-DB human TR gene sequences. The TCRdist pipeline was used in a later analysis to assign CDR3 sequences and most-parsimonious VDJ recombination scenarios. A later analysis defined each TCR beta chain by its CDR3 amino acid sequence plus V-gene family, and excluded reads lacking a unique V-gene family. In a later analysis, 450 to 600 highly shared, low-generation-probability nucleotide sequences were removed to address suspected cross-contamination and a sequencing artifact. A later analysis calculated a clonal expansion index for each public chain from normalized within-repertoire ranks of inferred template counts. In a later analysis, generation probabilities were computed using a VDJ recombination model fitted to out-of-frame rearrangements, and the results were checked against IGoR. In a later analysis, hypergeometric tests were used to score TCR-TCR, TCR-HLA and TCR-CMV co-occurrence, with a repertoire-size bias correction applied to TCR pairs. A later analysis estimated false discovery rates by permuting HLA or CMV assignments 20 times. A later analysis grouped co-occurring TCRs with DBSCAN, adding TCRdist sequence similarity when clustering within HLA-allele-positive subsets. Repertoires with fewer than 30,000 or more than 120,000 public chains were left out of co-occurrence clustering, as were about five repertoires with anomalous nucleotide sharing. TCRdb limited this immuneACCESS table to in-frame rearrangements with V and J called. A share of clones is missing; checked studies link under half to unresolved V genes, and the rest is unexplained. That table is the source of V, J and clone size, and D and trimming were worked out from the DNA. For this sample there are 150,000 or so clones; 60% to 75% appear just once. About 6.4% of the sample is in the top ten clones.

Sequences were obtained from PBMCs. This chain is built from TRBV30 and TRBJ1-3; the D gene cannot be named for sure. This sequence was found in a young man in good health and CMV-seronegative. Here the CDR3 is given as CAWSLLGNTIYF. The DNA reads as follows: TGTGCCTGGAGCCTTCTTGGAAACACCATATATTTT. The reference TRBV30 and TRBJ1-3 proteins fill in what lies around the CDR3, so the full variable domain reads SQTIHQWPATLVQPVGSPLSLECTVEGTSNPNLYWYRQAAGRGLQLLFYSVGIGQISSEVPQNLSASRPQDRQFILSSKKLLLSDSGFYLCAWSLLGNTIYFGEGSWLTVV.